This is a list of T cell receptor beta chains from one sample in a study of blood T cells in healthy people across ages. TCRdb re-analysed the 5' RACE reads in MiXCR, keeping a single row per CDR3 protein. The sample has 1.5 million to 1.9 million distinct CDR3 sequences, 42% seen once; the top ten hold about 3.8%. Sequenced: blood. Source of these receptors: a woman between 18 and 29 years old in good health. Both conserved end residues are part of each CDR3. The D gene is left open where the match is weak. For some rows the clone size is stated as once, few or many, or as a class when expanded; others skip it.

J gene	V gene	D gene	clone size	CDR3 DNA	CDR3 protein
TRBJ1-2	TRBV28	TRBD1	.	TGTGCCAGCAGTTTGGGAGGGGGCCTTTTCTATGGCTACACCTTC	CASSLGGGLFYGYTF
TRBJ1-4	TRBV10-3	.	few	TGTGCCATCAGTGAAGGGACAAGTAATGAAAAACTGTTTTTT	CAISEGTSNEKLFF
TRBJ2-7	TRBV11-2	TRBD2	few	TGTGCCAGCAGCCCCCGGACTAGCGGGATGCCCTACGAGCAGTACTTC	CASSPRTSGMPYEQYF
TRBJ2-3	TRBV12-3/TRBV12-4	.	.	TGTGCCAGCAGACCTCCGCCTGAGAATATTCCAGATTCGCAGTATTTT	CASRPPPENIPDSQYF
TRBJ1-6	TRBV27	.	.	TGTGCCAGCAGCCGAAGCTGGACCACAGGGCTTAATTCACCCCTCCACTTT	CASSRSWTTGLNSPLHF
TRBJ2-5	TRBV7-2	.	.	TGTGCCAGCAGCACTCTGCTAACCAGGGAGACCCAGTACTTC	CASSTLLTRETQYF
TRBJ1-5	TRBV9	.	.	TGTGCCAGCAGCGTAGCCGGGGAGTCGCCCCAGCATTTT	CASSVAGESPQHF
TRBJ2-1	TRBV12-3/TRBV12-4	.	few	TGTGCCAGCAGTTCCCGAACAGTCAGCTCCTACAATGAGCAGTTCTTC	CASSSRTVSSYNEQFF
TRBJ2-5	TRBV7-2	TRBD2	once	TGTGCCAGCAGCTCGGCCAGACTAGCGGGAGGCGCTGAGTCCCAGTACTTC	CASSSARLAGGAESQYF
TRBJ1-1	TRBV5-5	.	few	TGTGCCAGCAGCTTCGAGGCCAGGGCCATGAACACTGAAGCTTTCTTT	CASSFEARAMNTEAFF
TRBJ2-7	TRBV29-1	.	.	TGCAGCGTTGAGGGTCTCGGGACACAAGGTCACGAGCAGTACTTC	CSVEGLGTQGHEQYF
TRBJ2-3	TRBV15	.	.	TGTGCCGCCAGCAGAGAACGACCGTTTGTTAAAGATACGCAGTATTTT	CAASRERPFVKDTQYF
TRBJ2-5	TRBV12-5	.	few	TGTGCTAGTGGTTTGGTTCTGGGGGAGACCCAGTACTTC	CASGLVLGETQYF
TRBJ2-1	TRBV7-8	.	.	TGTGCCAGCAGCTTCGGCCGGCCGCCTCACAATGAGCAGTTCTTC	CASSFGRPPHNEQFF
TRBJ2-3	TRBV7-9	.	.	TGTGCCGGCAGCTTCAGAGCCGTGCGAGATACGCAGTATTTT	CAGSFRAVRDTQYF
TRBJ2-1	TRBV6-2/TRBV6-3	TRBD2	.	TGTGCCAGCAGTTCACTCTCCGGGACTAGCGGGAGACAATCCTACAATGAGCAGTTCTTC	CASSSLSGTSGRQSYNEQFF
TRBJ1-2	TRBV6-2/TRBV6-3	.	once	TGTGCCAGCAGTTACCCGGTAGATGGCTACACCTTC	CASSYPVDGYTF
TRBJ2-3	TRBV12-3/TRBV12-4	TRBD2	.	TGTGTCAGCAGTTTAGCGCTTCGGCTAGCGGGGGGACAGAATACGCAGTATTTT	CVSSLALRLAGGQNTQYF
TRBJ2-1	TRBV15	TRBD2	.	TGTGCCACCAGCATTGCTAGCGGGGCGTACAATGAGCAGTTCTTC	CATSIASGAYNEQFF
TRBJ2-5	TRBV7-8	.	few	TGTGCCAGCAGCTTAGCCCTCCTTTGGGACTTTGGGCAAGAGACCCAGTACTTC	CASSLALLWDFGQETQYF
TRBJ2-1	TRBV27	TRBD2	few	TGTGCCAGCAGCCGTAGGACTAGCGGGATAATCGATGAGCAGTTCTTC	CASSRRTSGIIDEQFF
TRBJ2-1	TRBV21-1	.	.	TGTGCCAGCAGCAAGCTCTTAAAGTATGAGCAGTTCTTC	CASSKLLKYEQFF